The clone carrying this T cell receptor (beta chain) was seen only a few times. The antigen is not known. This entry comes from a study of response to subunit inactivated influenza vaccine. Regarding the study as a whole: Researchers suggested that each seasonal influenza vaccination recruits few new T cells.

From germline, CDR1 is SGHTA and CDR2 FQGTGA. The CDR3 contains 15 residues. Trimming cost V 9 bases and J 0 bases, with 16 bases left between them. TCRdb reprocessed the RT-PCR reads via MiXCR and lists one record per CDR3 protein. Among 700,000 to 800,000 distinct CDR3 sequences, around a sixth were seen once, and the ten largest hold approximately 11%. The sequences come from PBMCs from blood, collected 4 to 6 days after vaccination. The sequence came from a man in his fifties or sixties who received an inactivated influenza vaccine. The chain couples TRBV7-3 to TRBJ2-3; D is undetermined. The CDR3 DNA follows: TGTGCCAGTGCGGTTCATTACTCTAGCACAGATACGCAGTATTTT. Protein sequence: CASAVHYSSTDTQYF.